A selection of T cell receptor beta chains follows, all from one sample in a study of molecular identifiers for immune sequencing clone quantification. TCRdb analysed the PCR reads with MiXCR anew, one entry per CDR3 protein. The sample yields about half a million distinct CDR3 sequences, around 25% seen once. The sequenced sample was naive CD8+ T cells from blood, with Jurkat cell RNA spiked in. These receptors were obtained from a human donor in good health. Some libraries in this study had Jurkat cell RNA spiked in. Each CDR3 is given with its conserved first and last residue. D genes are given only for firm matches. For some rows the clone size is stated as once, few or many, or as a class when expanded; others skip it.

TRBV5-1,NA,few,TRBJ2-7,TGCGCCAGCAGCTTGGCCGAGGGAACACCCTACGAGCAGTACTTC,CASSLAEGTPYEQYF
TRBV5-4,NA,NA,TRBJ1-4,TGTGCCAGCAGCTTGGGTTACAAGGGTAATGAAAAACTGTTTTTT,CASSLGYKGNEKLFF
TRBV12-3/TRBV12-4,TRBD2,many,TRBJ2-3,TGTGCCAGCAGCCCCTTTGTGATAGCGGGAGCGATACTCACAGATACGCAGTATTTT,CASSPFVIAGAILTDTQYF
TRBV28,TRBD2,many,TRBJ2-7,TGTGCCAGCAGCTTCCTCCTCGTGGGACTAGCGATGTCCTACGAGCAGTACTTC,CASSFLLVGLAMSYEQYF
TRBV20-1,NA,NA,TRBJ2-7,TGCAGTGCTAGAGATGGAGGGAGCTACGAGCAGTACTTC,CSARDGGSYEQYF
TRBV7-9,TRBD1,few,TRBJ2-3,TGTGCCAGCAGCTTACCCTCAGGGGGCTTGACAGATACGCAGTATTTT,CASSLPSGGLTDTQYF
TRBV19,NA,NA,TRBJ1-2,TGTGCCGGTAGTCCCTTCCAGGGATTTAACTATGGCTACACCTTC,CAGSPFQGFNYGYTF
TRBV7-9,NA,many,TRBJ1-1,TGTGCCAGCAGCTTACTGGTCAGCTTCGTGGCTACAGCTTTCTTT,CASSLLVSFVATAFF
TRBV4-3,NA,NA,TRBJ1-2,TGCGCCAGCAGCCAAGGGCACAAGGGTTCCTATGGCTACACCTTC,CASSQGHKGSYGYTF
TRBV7-9,NA,NA,TRBJ2-3,TGTGCCAGCAGCTTACTCACCTACGCGGGAGATACGCAGTATTTT,CASSLLTYAGDTQYF
TRBV11-2,TRBD1,NA,TRBJ2-1,TGTGCCAGCAGCCACTGGGACAGCTACAATGAGCAGTTCTTC,CASSHWDSYNEQFF
TRBV4-3,NA,many,TRBJ1-1,TGCGCCAGCAGCCAAGAAACAGCCCTTATGAACACTGAAGCTTTCTTT,CASSQETALMNTEAFF
TRBV2,TRBD1,NA,TRBJ1-1,TGTGCCAGACAGGGGGTGAACACTGAAGCTTTCTTT,CARQGVNTEAFF
TRBV12-3/TRBV12-4,NA,many,TRBJ2-4,TGTGCCAGCAGTGAGGGTAAAAACATTCAGTACTTC,CASSEGKNIQYF
TRBV30,NA,few,TRBJ2-1,TGTGCCTGGAGTGATTTGCCGACCTCGGAGCAGTTCTTC,CAWSDLPTSEQFF
TRBV29-1,TRBD1,NA,TRBJ1-1,TGCTGCGTCGCTCAGGGGGACACTGAAGCTTTCTTT,CCVAQGDTEAFF
TRBV6-2/TRBV6-3,NA,many,TRBJ2-7,TGTGCCAGCAGTTACGGAAACAGGCGCTCCTACGAGCAGTACTTC,CASSYGNRRSYEQYF
TRBV5-1,NA,many,TRBJ2-3,TGCGCCAGCAGCTTTTGGGGTCCGGATACGCAGTATTTT,CASSFWGPDTQYF
TRBV12-3/TRBV12-4,NA,NA,TRBJ1-1,TGTGCCAGCAGTAGGGCGGGAGGAAACACTGAAGCTTTCTTT,CASSRAGGNTEAFF
TRBV24-1,NA,few,TRBJ2-1,TGTGCCACCAGTGATTTATGGACTACCTCCTACAATGAGCAGTTCTTC,CATSDLWTTSYNEQFF
TRBV4-2,TRBD2,NA,TRBJ2-1,TGTGCCAGCAGCCCGGACGGTACTGGGACTAGCGGAAACCCGTTCTTC,CASSPDGTGTSGNPFF
TRBV28,TRBD2,many,TRBJ2-3,TGTGCCAGCAGTTTACTAGCGGCCACAGATACGCAGTATTTT,CASSLLAATDTQYF
TRBV27,TRBD2,few,TRBJ2-7,TGTGCCAGCATGGGGGGGGGGTTCCGCGAGCAGTACTTC,CASMGGGFREQYF
TRBV7-9,TRBD2,many,TRBJ2-1,TGTGCCAGCAGCTTCCGCGGGAGGTCGAGTTATGAGCAGTTCTTC,CASSFRGRSSYEQFF
TRBV6-5,NA,many,TRBJ2-7,TGTGCCAGCAGTTACGGTAGTGGCAGTACCTACGAGCAGTACTTC,CASSYGSGSTYEQYF
TRBV13,NA,many,TRBJ2-3,TGTGCCAGCAGCTCTCATCGGGAAGGCGAACTCACAGATACGCAGTATTTT,CASSSHREGELTDTQYF
TRBV6-5,TRBD2,NA,TRBJ2-7,TGTGCCAGCAGTTACTCCGGGAGGTTAAGTACCTACGAGCAGTACTTC,CASSYSGRLSTYEQYF
TRBV28,NA,many,TRBJ2-3,TGTGCCAGCAGTTTTCGGAGGGCACGGGATACGCAGTATTTT,CASSFRRARDTQYF
TRBV14,NA,many,TRBJ2-7,TGTGCCAGCAGCCAAGATCCGAGTCCCTCCTCCTACGAGCAGTACTTC,CASSQDPSPSSYEQYF
TRBV28,NA,many,TRBJ1-5,TGTGCCAGCAGTTTCCCTCCAGGAGGGGAGTATAGCAATCAGCCCCAGCATTTT,CASSFPPGGEYSNQPQHF
TRBV20-1,TRBD1,few,TRBJ2-3,TGCAGTGCTCTCCCAGGGGGCTCAGATACGCAGTATTTT,CSALPGGSDTQYF
TRBV7-9,NA,few,TRBJ1-5,TGTGCCAGCAGCTTAAACAGATCTAGCAATCAGCCCCAGCATTTT,CASSLNRSSNQPQHF
TRBV7-9,NA,few,TRBJ2-3,TGTGCCAGCAGCCGTACCGTCGGGACCACGTCTCCAGATACGCAGTATTTT,CASSRTVGTTSPDTQYF
TRBV4-3,TRBD2,NA,TRBJ2-2,TGCGCCAGCAGCCAAGGGGTGATAGCGGGAGAGGTCGGGGAGCTGTTTTTT,CASSQGVIAGEVGELFF
TRBV19,NA,NA,TRBJ2-3,TGTGCCAGTAGTATTCGGGGTGGAGATACGCAGTATTTT,CASSIRGGDTQYF
TRBV14,NA,few,TRBJ1-3,TGTGCCAGCAGCCAAGTATTGGACACCTCACCATCTGGAAACACCATATATTTT,CASSQVLDTSPSGNTIYF
TRBV12-5,NA,few,TRBJ2-1,TGTGCTAGTGGTTTTTCCTTGGCGGTTGGTAATGAGCAGTTCTTC,CASGFSLAVGNEQFF